This entry lists 24 T cell receptor beta chains sequenced from one sample in a study of cytomegalovirus exposure and HLA in healthy donors. Primers included in the PCR were 60 Vbeta and 13 Jbeta primers. Repertoires were generated with immunoSEQ multiplex PCR, while TCRdb's copy carries only in-frame clones and drops some. This table holds about 120,000 clones, about 8.6% found once. Sequenced input: PBMCs. The receptors come from a woman between 40 and 55 years old in good health and CMV-seropositive.

This clone has more than one count but fewer than ten. This sequence joins TRBV13 and TRBJ1-6; TRBD1 aligns across 9 bases. J gave up 7 bases and V 5 bases, and 6 bases lay outside the gene matches. Germline lookup yields CDR1 PRHDT and CDR2 FYEKMQ (reference sequence). This CDR3 is 15 amino acids long. The CDR3 DNA is TGTGCCAGCAGCCCACGGACAGGGGAAAATTCACCCCTCCACTTT. It is translated as CASSPRTGENSPLHF.

CDR3: CASSPTSGGNEQFF. DNA for the CDR3: TGTGCCAGCAGCCCGACTAGCGGTGGCAATGAGCAGTTCTTC. The rearrangement joins TRBV14 to TRBJ2-1, with 9 bases identical to TRBD2. Germline CDR1 and CDR2: SGHDN and FVKESK. Losses at the gene ends were 4 bases for V and 6 bases for J; bases not matched to a gene: 4. The length of the CDR3 is 14 residues.

The chain joins TRBV6-5 to TRBJ2-7; 7 positions match TRBD1. CDR1 and CDR2 from the germline V gene are MNHEY and SVGAGI. V dropped 9 bases and J dropped 2; count of bases not matched to a gene: 4. The length of the CDR3 is 12 residues. CDR3 protein: CASRGTAYEQYF. The CDR3 DNA is TGTGCCAGTAGAGGGACAGCCTACGAGCAGTACTTC.

This chain uses TRBV11-2 with TRBJ1-1, with D hard to call. This CDR3 contains 17 residues. V dropped 0 bases and J dropped 1 base, with 15 bases sitting between them. Germline lookup yields CDR1 SGHAT and CDR2 FQNNGV. The CDR3 DNA follows: TGTGCCAGCAGCTTAGATCTGGGCAGGCCGAAGAACACTGAAGCTTTCTTT. The encoded protein is CASSLDLGRPKNTEAFF.

The rearrangement links TRBV9 to TRBJ2-2; D possibly corresponds to TRBD2 (5 bases). V was trimmed by 4 bases and J by 1 base, leaving 17 bases between them. This CDR3 region has 17 residues. Germline CDR1 reads SGDLS; CDR2 reads YYNGEE. The chain's CDR3 is CASSSPLGLRNTGELFF. The CDR3 nucleotides read TGTGCCAGCAGCTCCCCACTCGGACTCCGGAACACCGGGGAGCTGTTTTTT.

The chain is built from TRBV10-1 and TRBJ2-2, with D possibly matching TRBD1 (6 bases). Per germline, CDR1 WNHNN and CDR2 SYGVQD (reference sequence). The CDR3 spans 13 residues. Trimming removed 7 bases at V and 5 bases at J, with 11 bases between. The CDR3 region is CASNRVRTGELFF. The CDR3 coding sequence is TGCGCCAGCAACAGGGTTCGGACCGGGGAGCTGTTTTTT.

In its sample, this clone was seen a few times. The J gene is TRBJ1-1, the V gene TRBV27, with 7 bases that match TRBD1. CDR3 length: 14 amino acids. V shed 6 bases and J 2 bases; nucleotides not matched to a gene: 6. The germline V gene encodes CDR1 MNHEY and CDR2 SMNVEV (reference sequence). CDR3 loop: CASSRGTVNTEAFF. The CDR3, as DNA: TGTGCCAGCAGCAGGGGGACAGTTAACACTGAAGCTTTCTTT.

The chain carries TRBV6-1 and TRBJ2-7, with no clear D. V was pared by 1 base and J by 6 bases, with 10 bases between. The CDR3 covers 13 residues. Germline CDR1 MNHNS, CDR2 SASEGT. The CDR3 loop is CASSEGAFGEQYF. DNA of the CDR3: TGTGCCAGCAGTGAAGGGGCATTTGGCGAGCAGTACTTC.

V and J are TRBV18 and TRBJ1-1; tentative D call: TRBD1 (5 bases). From germline, CDR1 is KGHSH and CDR2 LQKENI. This CDR3 has 15 amino acids. V lost 3 bases and J 3 bases, leaving 14 bases between the germline ends. The CDR3 reads CASSPFQGRDTEAFF. Here the CDR3 DNA reads TGTGCCAGCTCACCTTTTCAGGGTCGGGACACTGAAGCTTTCTTT.

This clone came up a few times. The chain has TRBV15 and TRBJ1-4; D is perhaps TRBD1 (5 bases). Between the trimmed V and J ends, which lost 3 bases and 5 bases, there was a span of 16 bases. The CDR3 length is 16 residues. CDR1 and CDR2 from the germline V gene are LNHNV and YYDKDF (reference sequence). In DNA form, the CDR3 reads TGTGCCACCAGCAGGGGGTTTTCGGGGGAAAATGAAAAACTGTTTTTT. It codes for CATSRGFSGENEKLFF.

The V and J genes are TRBV18 and TRBJ1-4; TRBD1 aligns across 7 bases. The V gene's germline CDR1 is KGHSH and CDR2 LQKENI. V was pared by 5 bases and J by 8 bases, with 5 bases of the junction left unmatched. CDR3 length: 13 residues. CDR3 bases: TGTGCCAGCTCAGACAGGGCGGGAGAAAAACTGTTTTTT. Translation: CASSDRAGEKLFF.

J is TRBJ2-7 and V is TRBV5-1, with TRBD1 matching over 10 bases. The V gene's germline CDR1 is SGHRS and CDR2 YFSETQ. Trimming at V came to 2 bases and at J to 4 bases, leaving 9 bases not matched to a gene. This CDR3 has 16 amino acids. In DNA form, the CDR3 reads TGCGCCAGCAGCTTAATGCCCGGGACAGGGGAATACGAGCAGTACTTC. Translation: CASSLMPGTGEYEQYF. Complete variable domain (other parts from reference TRBV5-1 and TRBJ2-7): KAGVTQTPRYLIKTRGQQVTLSCSPISGHRSVSWYQQTPGQGLQFLFEYFSETQRNKGNFPGRFSGRQFSNSRSEMNVSTLELGDSALYLCASSLMPGTGEYEQYFGPGTRLTVT.

This chain links TRBV10-1 with TRBJ2-1, with TRBD1 identical over 10 bases. Trimming cost V 5 bases and J 5 bases; bases outside gene matches: 6. Germline values: CDR1 WNHNN, CDR2 SYGVQD (reference sequence). The CDR3 runs 15 residues. The CDR3 sequence is CASSNPGQGHNEQFF. Here the CDR3 DNA reads TGCGCCAGCAGTAATCCGGGACAGGGGCACAATGAGCAGTTCTTC.

In its sample, this clone was seen a few times. This chain connects TRBV5-1 to TRBJ2-7; 10 bases match TRBD1. This CDR3 has 16 residues. V shed 0 bases, J shed 1 base, and the junction held 4 bases outside the gene matches. CDR1 SGHRS and CDR2 YFSETQ come from the germline V gene. The CDR3 region has the DNA TGCGCCAGCAGCTTGGGACAGGGGGCAAGGTCCTACGAGCAGTACTTC. As protein: CASSLGQGARSYEQYF. The variable domain in full, completed from reference TRBV5-1 and TRBJ2-7, reads KAGVTQTPRYLIKTRGQQVTLSCSPISGHRSVSWYQQTPGQGLQFLFEYFSETQRNKGNFPGRFSGRQFSNSRSEMNVSTLELGDSALYLCASSLGQGARSYEQYFGPGTRLTVT.

This clone has just a few counts. The CDR3 region is CASEGSSYEQYF. The CDR3 DNA reads TGTGCCAGTGAGGGCAGCTCCTACGAGCAGTACTTC. V is TRBV6-6 and J is TRBJ2-7; tentative D call: TRBD2 (5 bases). There are 12 residues in the CDR3. CDR1 MNHNY and CDR2 SVGAGI come from the germline V gene (reference sequence). The V end was cut by 9 bases, the J end by 0 bases, with 9 bases between.

With regard to this clone: An end of the junction differs from the germline gene, which may be a read error. The genes are TRBV27 and TRBJ2-7; D unresolved. This CDR3 is built from 13 residues. Germline V gene sequence: CDR1 MNHEY, CDR2 SMNVEV (reference sequence). This CDR3 is CASSLLVMDEQYF. CDR3 DNA sequence: TGTGCCAGCAGCTTATTAGTCATGGACGAGCAGTACTTC.

This clone was observed a few times. The chain employs TRBV27 and TRBJ2-7, with D uncertain. Germline CDR1 is MNHEY and CDR2 is SMNVEV (reference sequence). V was shortened by 2 bases and J by 3 bases, with 8 bases between the two germline ends. This CDR3 has 13 amino acids. CDR3 protein: CASSLGVDYEQYF. In nucleotides, the CDR3 is TGTGCCAGCAGTTTAGGTGTAGACTACGAGCAGTACTTC.

This clone came up a few times. The CDR3 DNA sequence: TGTGCCAGCAGCTTGAGGACAGATCTAGCCAAAAACATTCAGTACTTC. This codes for CASSLRTDLAKNIQYF. The rearrangement joins TRBV5-5 to TRBJ2-4, with D perhaps TRBD1 (6 bases). The CDR3 runs to 16 residues. Between the trimmed V and J ends, which lost 1 base and 0 bases, there was a span of 11 bases. Germline CDR1 SGHKS, CDR2 YYEKEE (reference sequence).

The V and J genes are TRBV29-1 and TRBJ2-7, with TRBD2 identical over 13 bases. V was pared by 0 bases and J by 4 bases, with 3 bases of the junction left unmatched. There are 15 residues in the CDR3. The germline V gene encodes CDR1 SQVTM and CDR2 ANQGSEA. Here the CDR3 DNA reads TGCAGCGTTGAAGAGGGGGGACTAGCGGGGTACGAGCAGTACTTC. Amino acids: CSVEEGGLAGYEQYF.

This clone was observed a few times. The chain employs TRBV27 and TRBJ1-2, with no clear D. Germline V gene sequence: CDR1 MNHEY, CDR2 SMNVEV (reference sequence). Trimming shortened V by 5 bases and J by 2 bases, and 15 bases separated the two germline ends. This CDR3 is built from 15 residues. CDR3 DNA: TGTGCCAGCAGTCCCTACATTGGGGAGAACTATGGCTACACCTTC. It codes for CASSPYIGENYGYTF.

J is TRBJ1-1 and V is TRBV27, with 9 bases lining up with TRBD1. The germline gives CDR1 MNHEY, CDR2 SMNVEV (reference sequence). The CDR3 totals 17 residues. V lost 2 bases and J lost 4; bases outside the gene matches: 11. CDR3 coding DNA: TGTGCCAGCAGTTTACTACCCTTTGGGACAGGGAGCACTGAAGCTTTCTTT. Protein: CASSLLPFGTGSTEAFF.

This clone has only one observation. This CDR3 is CASRSAGGLDEQFF. CDR3 nucleotide sequence: TGTGCCAGTAGATCGGCAGGGGGCTTGGATGAGCAGTTCTTC. This chain links TRBV19 with TRBJ2-1; 8 nucleotides align to TRBD1. In germline, CDR1 is LNHDA, CDR2 SQIVND (reference sequence). Unmatched junction bases numbered 9, after V lost 6 bases and J lost 8 bases. The CDR3 contains 14 residues.

In this sample, this clone turned up a few times. The chain has TRBV6-4 and TRBJ1-2; D is undetermined. The V gene lost 0 bases and the J gene lost 7 bases, with 9 bases spanning the gap. This CDR3 is 13 amino acids long. From germline, CDR1 is MRHNA and CDR2 SNTAGT. The CDR3 is CASSDSSNGGYTF. The CDR3 DNA is TGTGCCAGCAGTGACTCGAGTAACGGTGGCTACACCTTC.

This clone was seen only a few times. The gene calls are TRBV6-6 and TRBJ2-7; 7 nucleotides agree with TRBD1. The J segment lost 4 bases and the V segment lost 5 bases, leaving 8 bases of the junction unmatched. The CDR3 is made up of 14 amino acids. The germline V gene encodes CDR1 MNHNY and CDR2 SVGAGI (reference sequence). CDR3 DNA sequence: TGTGCCAGCAGTCGAGCTGGACAGGCATACGAGCAGTACTTC. Residues: CASSRAGQAYEQYF.